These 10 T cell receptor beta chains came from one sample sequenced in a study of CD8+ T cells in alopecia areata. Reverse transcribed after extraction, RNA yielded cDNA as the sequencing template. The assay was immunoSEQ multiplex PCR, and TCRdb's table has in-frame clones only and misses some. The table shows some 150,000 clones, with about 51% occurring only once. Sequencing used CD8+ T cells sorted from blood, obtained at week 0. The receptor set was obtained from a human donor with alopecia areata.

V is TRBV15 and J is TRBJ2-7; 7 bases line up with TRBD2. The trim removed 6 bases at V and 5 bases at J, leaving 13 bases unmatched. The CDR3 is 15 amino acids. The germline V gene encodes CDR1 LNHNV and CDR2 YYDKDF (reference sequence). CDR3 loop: CATSLPGEGSHEQYF. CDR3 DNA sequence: TGTGCCACCAGTCTCCCGGGGGAGGGATCCCACGAGCAGTACTTC.

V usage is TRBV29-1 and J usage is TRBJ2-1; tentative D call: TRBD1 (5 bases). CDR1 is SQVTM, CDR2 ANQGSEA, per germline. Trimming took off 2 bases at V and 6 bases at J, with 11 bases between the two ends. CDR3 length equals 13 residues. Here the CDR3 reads CSVEPPRANEQFF. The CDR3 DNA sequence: TGCAGCGTTGAACCTCCCAGGGCCAATGAGCAGTTCTTC.

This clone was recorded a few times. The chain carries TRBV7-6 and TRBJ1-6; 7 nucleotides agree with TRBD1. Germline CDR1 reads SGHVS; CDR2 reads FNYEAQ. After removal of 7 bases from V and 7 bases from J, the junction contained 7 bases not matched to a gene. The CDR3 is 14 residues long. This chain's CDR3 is CASTMGQPNSPLHF. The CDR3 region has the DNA TGTGCCAGCACCATGGGACAGCCAAATTCACCCCTCCACTTT.

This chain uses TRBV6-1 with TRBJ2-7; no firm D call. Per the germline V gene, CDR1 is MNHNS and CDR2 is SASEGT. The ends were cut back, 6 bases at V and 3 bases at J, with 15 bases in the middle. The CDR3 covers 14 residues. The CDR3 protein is CASSESRAFYEQYF. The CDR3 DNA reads TGTGCCAGCAGCGAAAGTAGGGCGTTCTACGAGCAGTACTTC.

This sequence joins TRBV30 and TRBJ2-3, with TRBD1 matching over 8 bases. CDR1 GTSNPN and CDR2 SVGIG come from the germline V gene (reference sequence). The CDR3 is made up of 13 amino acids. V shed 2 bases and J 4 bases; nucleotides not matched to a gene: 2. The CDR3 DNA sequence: TGTGCCTGGAGTCCGACAGGGGCAGATACGCAGTATTTT. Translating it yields CAWSPTGADTQYF. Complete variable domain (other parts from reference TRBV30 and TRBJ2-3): SQTIHQWPATLVQPVGSPLSLECTVEGTSNPNLYWYRQAAGRGLQLLFYSVGIGQISSEVPQNLSASRPQDRQFILSSKKLLLSDSGFYLCAWSPTGADTQYFGPGTRLTVL.

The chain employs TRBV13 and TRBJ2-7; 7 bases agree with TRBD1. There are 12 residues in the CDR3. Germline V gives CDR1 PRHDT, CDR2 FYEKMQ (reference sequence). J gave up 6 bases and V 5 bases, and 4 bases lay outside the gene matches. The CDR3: CASSPQGVEQYF. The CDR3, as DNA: TGTGCCAGCAGCCCCCAGGGGGTCGAGCAGTACTTC.

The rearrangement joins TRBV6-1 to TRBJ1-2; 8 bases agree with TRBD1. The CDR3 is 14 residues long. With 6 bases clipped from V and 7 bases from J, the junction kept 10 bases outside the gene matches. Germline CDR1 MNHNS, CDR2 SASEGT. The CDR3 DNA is TGTGCCAGCAGCGATGACAGGGGCTTCGGTGGCTACACCTTC. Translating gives CASSDDRGFGGYTF.

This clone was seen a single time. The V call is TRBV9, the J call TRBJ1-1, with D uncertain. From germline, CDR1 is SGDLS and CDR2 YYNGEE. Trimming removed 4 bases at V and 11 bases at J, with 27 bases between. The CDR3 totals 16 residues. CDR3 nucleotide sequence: TGTGCCAGCAGCCACTCATTTGACATGGCCCGAGATAGTGCTTTCTTT. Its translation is CASSHSFDMARDSAFF.

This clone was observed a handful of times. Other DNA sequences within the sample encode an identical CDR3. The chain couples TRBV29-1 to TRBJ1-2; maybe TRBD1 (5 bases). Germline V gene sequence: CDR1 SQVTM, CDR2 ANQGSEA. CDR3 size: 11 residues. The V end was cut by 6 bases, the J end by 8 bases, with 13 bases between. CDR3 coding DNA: TGCAGCGTGGACTCAGGGTACGGCTACACCTTC. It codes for CSVDSGYGYTF. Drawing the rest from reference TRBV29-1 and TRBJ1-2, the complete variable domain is SAVISQKPSRDICQRGTSLTIQCQVDSQVTMMFWYRQQPGQSLTLIATANQGSEATYESGFVIDKFPISRPNLTFSTLTVSNMSPEDSSIYLCSVDSGYGYTFGSGTRLTVV.

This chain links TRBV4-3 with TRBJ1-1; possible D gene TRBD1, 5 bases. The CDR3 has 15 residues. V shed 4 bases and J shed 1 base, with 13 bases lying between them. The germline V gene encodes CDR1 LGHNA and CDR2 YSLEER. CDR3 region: CASSRFAGGNTEAFF. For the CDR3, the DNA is TGCGCCAGCAGCCGCTTCGCGGGGGGGAACACTGAAGCTTTCTTT.